This note documents a single T cell receptor (beta chain) sequence. The target antigen is unknown. The data were taken from a study of shared clonotypes between healthy human individuals. Findings and caveats of the study: In having few donors, the study represented limited genetic and exposure-history diversity. Clonotypes which were not shared had lower generation probabilities than clonotypes that all four donors shared.

Both subsets, CD45RA+ naive and CD45RA-negative memory, were split from the CD4+ cells. Each subset's genomic DNA was shared equally among a number of immunoSEQ plates. The protocol was immunoSEQ multiplex PCR, while the TCRdb copy is restricted to in-frame clones and leaves out a portion. The repertoire includes roughly 2.4 million clones, approximately 94% of them detected once, and 0.1% to 0.15% sits in the top ten. Trimming pared 4 bases from V and 0 bases from J, leaving 7 bases between. Germline values: CDR1 SGHNT, CDR2 YYREEE (reference sequence). The CDR3 consists of 14 residues. This TCR was recovered from a man aged 18 to 30 in good health. The rearrangement joins TRBV5-4 to TRBJ1-4; D remains unclear. Sequencing was carried out using naive CD4+ T cells sorted from blood. Subset of the sample: CD45RA+ positively selected. CDR3 coding DNA: TGTGCCAGCAGCCGCAGCTCAACTAATGAAAAACTGTTTTTT. Translated: CASSRSSTNEKLFF.